These 16 T cell receptor beta chains share one sample of origin, sequenced in a study of T cells in Graves' hyperthyroidism and ophthalmopathy (dated by TCRdb to between 2018 and 2021). The library was obtained by multiplex PCR. For sequencing, an Illumina HiSeq 2000 was employed. TCR beta CDR3 regions were amplified from RNA transcripts. The first round of RT-PCR for the TCR CDR3 was performed with the HTBI primer set and the Qiagen OneStep RT-PCR kit. TCRdb trimmed public reads at Q25 via fastp, called clones via MiXCR and kept in-frame beta chains. Every CDR3 protein is listed once, alongside the most common genes and DNA of its rows. Recorded for this sample are around 350,000 distinct CDR3 sequences; 25% of them occurred a single time. The ten largest clones take up about 73% of the sample. The source material was blood. The receptors shown here come from a man in his fifties with Graves' hyperthyroidism.

This chain uses TRBV2 with TRBJ2-2; 8 nucleotides agree with TRBD1. The ends lost 6 bases at V and 2 bases at J; junction bases unmatched: 5. The CDR3 runs 15 residues. Germline V CDR1 and CDR2: SNHLY, FYNNEI. The CDR3 nucleotides read TGTGCCAGCAGCTTAGGACAGGGCAACACCGGGGAGCTGTTTTTT. It is translated as CASSLGQGNTGELFF.

This CDR3 reads CSAVDTSTDTQYF. The CDR3, as DNA: TGCAGTGCAGTCGACACTAGCACAGATACGCAGTATTTT. The genes are TRBV20-1 and TRBJ2-3; D unclear. Deletions cut 6 bases from V and 0 bases from J, with 10 bases between. Germline CDR1 DFQATT, CDR2 SNEGSKA (reference sequence). This CDR3 region has 13 residues.

V and J are TRBV20-1 and TRBJ2-4, with unresolved D. The CDR3 length is 13 residues. Germline loops: CDR1 DFQATT, CDR2 SNEGSKA (reference sequence). V was cut by 5 bases and J by 0 bases, with 8 bases left in between. Written as DNA, the CDR3 is TGCAGTGCTCCGGACCAAGCCAAAAACATTCAGTACTTC. This translates into CSAPDQAKNIQYF.

Regarding this clonotype: This may be a read error, as it is one base from a much larger clone. The CDR3 end shows no conserved phenylalanine or tryptophan, and so a read error is likely. This chain uses TRBV2 with TRBJ2-7, with 8 bases lining up with TRBD2. The trim removed 7 bases at V and 2 bases at J, leaving 10 bases unmatched. The CDR3 covers 15 residues. The germline CDR1 and CDR2 sequences are SNHLY and FYNNEI. The CDR3 loop is CASNPNGRAAYEQYL. CDR3 sequence (DNA): TGTGCCAGCAACCCGAACGGGAGGGCGGCCTACGAGCAGTACCTC.

V and J are TRBV7-3 and TRBJ2-1, with 8 bases aligning to TRBD2. Germline V gene data show CDR1 as SGHTA and CDR2 as FQGTGA. Trimming removed 3 bases from V and 5 bases from J; junction bases left unmatched: 3. The CDR3 consists of 14 residues. The CDR3 DNA is TGTGCCAGCAGCTTGACTAGCGTCCACAATGAGCAGTTCTTC. This gives the protein CASSLTSVHNEQFF.

This chain joins TRBV28 and TRBJ2-7; D possibly matches TRBD1 or TRBD2 (6 bases each). V gave up 7 bases and J gave up 7 bases, with 20 bases separating them. Germline V gene lookup returns CDR1 MDHEN and CDR2 SYDVKM. The CDR3 sequence is 14 residues long. CDR3 region: CASNRMMGGAEQYF. CDR3 DNA sequence: TGTGCCAGCAATCGGATGATGGGGGGCGCGGAGCAGTACTTC.

This clonotype was recorded once. The chain links TRBV24-1 to TRBJ1-1; 10 nucleotides agree with TRBD1. This CDR3 is 15 amino acids long. V lost 3 bases to trimming and J lost 5 bases; unmatched junction nucleotides: 5. Germline CDR1 and CDR2: KGHDR and SFDVKD. CDR3 sequence reads: CATSDGQGGKTEAFF. The CDR3 bases are TGTGCCACCAGTGATGGACAGGGGGGGAAGACTGAAGCTTTCTTT.

The table lists this clonotype with many counts. One end of the junction fails to match germline, which may point to a read error. The CDR3 loop is CAGRSGQYF. The CDR3, as DNA: TGTGCCGGCAGGAGCGGGCAGTACTTC. The chain uses TRBV2 and TRBJ2-7; a possible D gene is TRBD2 (5 bases). Germline assignment: CDR1 SNHLY and CDR2 FYNNEI. There are 9 residues in the CDR3. Based on the CDR3 plus reference TRBV2 and TRBJ2-7, the full variable domain is EPEVTQTPSHQVTQMGQEVILRCVPISNHLYFYWYRQILGQKVEFLVSFYNNEISEKSEIFDDQFSVERPDGSNFTLKIRSTKLEDSAMYFCAGRSGQYFGPGTRLTVT.

The chain carries TRBV11-3 and TRBJ2-2; D remains unclear. Per the germline V gene, CDR1 is SGHNT and CDR2 is YENEEA. CDR3 length equals 15 residues. V was cut by 1 base and J by 1 base, with 7 bases left in between. The CDR3 is CASSLVSENTGELFF. The CDR3 DNA reads as TGTGCCAGCAGCTTAGTCTCTGAGAACACCGGGGAGCTGTTTTTT.

This clonotype was seen at least ten times. J is TRBJ2-1 and V is TRBV11-2; D is uncertain. V was shortened by 3 bases and J by 6 bases, with 9 bases between the two germline ends. Germline V lookup: CDR1 SGHAT, CDR2 FQNNGV. The CDR3 has 13 amino acids. The CDR3 spells CASSLMEFNEQFF. The CDR3 DNA reads TGTGCCAGCAGCTTGATGGAGTTCAATGAGCAGTTCTTC.

The gene calls are TRBV5-1 and TRBJ2-3; 8 bases are shared with TRBD2. V lost 5 bases to trimming and J lost 2 bases; unmatched junction nucleotides: 7. This CDR3 is 15 amino acids long. Looked up from germline, CDR1 is SGHRS and CDR2 is YFSETQ. The CDR3 region is CASRFTSGNTDTQYF. DNA of the CDR3: TGCGCCAGCAGATTTACTAGCGGCAACACAGATACGCAGTATTTT.

As concerns this clonotype: A read error is possible here, since a much larger clone lies one base away. The CDR3 DNA is TGTGCCAGCAGTGACCGGAACACCGGGGAGCTGTTTTTT. Residues: CASSDRNTGELFF. The chain joins TRBV6-1 to TRBJ2-2; D remains ambiguous. Per germline, CDR1 MNHNS and CDR2 SASEGT. The CDR3 consists of 13 residues. V was cut by 3 bases and J by 1 base, with 3 bases left in between.

This clonotype occurred a few times. The chain joins TRBV29-1 to TRBJ2-5, with D perhaps matching TRBD2 (6 bases). The germline V and J ends were trimmed by 6 bases and 1 base, with 9 bases remaining between them. Germline values: CDR1 SQVTM, CDR2 ANQGSEA. This CDR3 has 12 residues. CDR3 protein: CSVRRAQETQYF. In DNA form, the CDR3 reads TGCAGCGTCAGGAGGGCCCAAGAGACCCAGTACTTC.

This clonotype was seen a handful of times. The chain is built from TRBV7-9 and TRBJ1-5; D is unclear. Trimming shortened V by 1 base and J by 12 bases, and 7 bases separated the two germline ends. The germline V gene has CDR1 SEHNR and CDR2 FQNEAQ (reference sequence). CDR3 size: 11 residues. For the CDR3, the DNA is TGTGCCAGCAGCTTAGGGACGCTCCAGCATTTT. Residues: CASSLGTLQHF. Full variable domain (remainder filled in from reference TRBV7-9 and TRBJ1-5): DTGVSQNPRHKITKRGQNVTFRCDPISEHNRLYWYRQTLGQGPEFLTYFQNEAQLEKSRLLSDRFSAERPKGSFSTLEIQRTEQGDSAMYLCASSLGTLQHFGDGTRLSIL.

The table lists this clonotype with a few counts. V and J are TRBV6-1 and TRBJ2-1, with D tentatively TRBD2 (5 bases). Germline V gene sequence: CDR1 MNHNS, CDR2 SASEGT. Trimming stripped 0 bases from V and 9 bases from J, with 12 bases between. The CDR3 is made up of 14 amino acids. This CDR3 reads CASSEADGIFEQFF. The CDR3 nucleotides are TGTGCCAGCAGTGAAGCGGACGGGATCTTTGAGCAGTTCTTC.

This sequence joins TRBV11-2 and TRBJ2-1; 8 bases map to TRBD2. Per germline, CDR1 SGHAT and CDR2 FQNNGV. Losses at the gene ends were 4 bases for V and 7 bases for J; bases not matched to a gene: 9. This CDR3 is built from 15 residues. In nucleotides, the CDR3 is TGTGCCAGCAGCTCTATCCGGGGGGGGGTTAATGAGCAGTTCTTC. This gives the protein CASSSIRGGVNEQFF.